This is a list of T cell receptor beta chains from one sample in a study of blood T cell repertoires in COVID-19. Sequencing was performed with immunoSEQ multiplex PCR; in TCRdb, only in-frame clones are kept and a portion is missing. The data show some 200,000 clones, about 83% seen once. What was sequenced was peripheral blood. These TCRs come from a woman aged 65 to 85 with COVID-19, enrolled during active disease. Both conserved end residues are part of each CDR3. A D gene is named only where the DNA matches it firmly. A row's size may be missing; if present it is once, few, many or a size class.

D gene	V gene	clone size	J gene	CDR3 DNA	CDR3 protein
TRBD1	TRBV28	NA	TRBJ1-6	TGTGCCAGCAGATGGATTGGGACAGGGGTTACCTTAGGGAATTCACCCCTCCACTTT	CASRWIGTGVTLGNSPLHF
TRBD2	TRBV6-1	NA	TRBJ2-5	TGTGCCAGCAGTGAGGGACTAGCGGGAGTATTTGGGAAGACCCAGTACTTC	CASSEGLAGVFGKTQYF
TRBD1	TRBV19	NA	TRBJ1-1	TGTGCCAGTAGTCCGACAGGGGGCCGCACTGAAGCTTTCTTT	CASSPTGGRTEAFF
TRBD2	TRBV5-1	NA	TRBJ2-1	TGCGCCAGCTCGCGGGAGAAGTTGAGCAATGAGCAGTTCTTC	CASSREKLSNEQFF
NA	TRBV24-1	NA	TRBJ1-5	TGTGCCACCAGTGATTCCGGGAAACACAATCAGCCCCAGCATTTT	CATSDSGKHNQPQHF
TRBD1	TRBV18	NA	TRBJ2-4	TGTGCCAGCTCACCTGGGGACAGGGTAGTCGAAAACATTCAGTACTTC	CASSPGDRVVENIQYF
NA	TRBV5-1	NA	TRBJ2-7	TGCGCCAGCAGCTTGGGCGTAGTTTCCTACGAGCAGTACTTC	CASSLGVVSYEQYF
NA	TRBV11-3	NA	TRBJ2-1	TGTGCCAGCAACCCCGCCGGACACCTGAAGGGCAATGAGCAGTTCTTC	CASNPAGHLKGNEQFF
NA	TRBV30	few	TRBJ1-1	TGTGCCTGGACTACAGAGCTGAACACTGAAGCTTTCTTT	CAWTTELNTEAFF
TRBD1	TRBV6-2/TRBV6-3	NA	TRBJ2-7	TGTGCCAGCAGTCTCCAGGACAGGTATTCCTACGAGCAGTACTTC	CASSLQDRYSYEQYF
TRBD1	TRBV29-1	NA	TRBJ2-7	TGCAGCTTCCGGGACAGTCTGAAATACGAGCAGTACTTC	CSFRDSLKYEQYF
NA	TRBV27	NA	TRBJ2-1	TGTGCCAGCAGTTTTGAGGCAGAGTCTTACAATGAGCAGTTCTTC	CASSFEAESYNEQFF
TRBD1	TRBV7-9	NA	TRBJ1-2	TGTGCCAGCAGCCCCCCAGGGACAGGGTCTACCTATGGCTACACCTTC	CASSPPGTGSTYGYTF
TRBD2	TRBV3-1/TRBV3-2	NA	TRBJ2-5	TGTGCCAGCAGCTTTAATAGCGGGAGGGCCGGAGAGACCCAGTACTTC	CASSFNSGRAGETQYF
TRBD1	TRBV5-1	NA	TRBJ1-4	TGCGCCAGCAGCTACAGGGGGCTTGGTGAAAAACTGTTTTTT	CASSYRGLGEKLFF
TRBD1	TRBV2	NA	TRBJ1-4	TGTGCCAGCACACTCCAGGGGGGAAGCGAAAAACTGTTTTTT	CASTLQGGSEKLFF
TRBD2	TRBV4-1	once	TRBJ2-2	TGCGCCAGCAGCCTGGGACTAGCGAGAACGAACACCGGGGAGCTGTTTTTT	CASSLGLARTNTGELFF
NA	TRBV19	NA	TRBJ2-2	TGTGCCAGTAGCGATCTGGGGCCAAACGCCGGGGAGCTGTTTTTT	CASSDLGPNAGELFF
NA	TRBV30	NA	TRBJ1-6	TGTGCCGGGAGGGCGACAGTAAGGAATTCACCCCTCCACTTT	CAGRATVRNSPLHF
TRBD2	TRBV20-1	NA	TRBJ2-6	TGCAGTGCTAGTTTGCTAGCGGGAGAGTCTGGGGCCAACGTCCTGACTTTC	CSASLLAGESGANVLTF
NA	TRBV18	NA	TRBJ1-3	TGTGCCAGCTCACCAGGGCTCGGAAACACCATATATTTT	CASSPGLGNTIYF
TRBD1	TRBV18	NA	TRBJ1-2	TGTGCCAGCTCAGCCAACCGGGACAGTACTCTCGATGGCTACACCTTC	CASSANRDSTLDGYTF
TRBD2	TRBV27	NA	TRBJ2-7	TGTGCCAGCAGTTTATCTCTAGCGGGAGCCTACGAGCAGTACTTC	CASSLSLAGAYEQYF
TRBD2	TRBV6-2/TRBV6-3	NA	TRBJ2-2	TGTGCCAGCAGCCACCCGGGACTAGCGGGAAGGGGGAGGACCGGGGAGCTGTTTTTT	CASSHPGLAGRGRTGELFF
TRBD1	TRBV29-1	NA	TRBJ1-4	TGCAGCGTTCAGGGGGCGGTGGACACTAATGAAAAACTGTTTTTT	CSVQGAVDTNEKLFF
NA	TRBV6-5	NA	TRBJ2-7	TGTGCCAGCAGTTCCACGGGGGAACTCGAGCAGTACTTC	CASSSTGELEQYF
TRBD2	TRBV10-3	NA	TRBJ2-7	TGTGCCATCAGTGAGTCCCGGACTAGCGGGTCCTACGAGCAGTACTTC	CAISESRTSGSYEQYF